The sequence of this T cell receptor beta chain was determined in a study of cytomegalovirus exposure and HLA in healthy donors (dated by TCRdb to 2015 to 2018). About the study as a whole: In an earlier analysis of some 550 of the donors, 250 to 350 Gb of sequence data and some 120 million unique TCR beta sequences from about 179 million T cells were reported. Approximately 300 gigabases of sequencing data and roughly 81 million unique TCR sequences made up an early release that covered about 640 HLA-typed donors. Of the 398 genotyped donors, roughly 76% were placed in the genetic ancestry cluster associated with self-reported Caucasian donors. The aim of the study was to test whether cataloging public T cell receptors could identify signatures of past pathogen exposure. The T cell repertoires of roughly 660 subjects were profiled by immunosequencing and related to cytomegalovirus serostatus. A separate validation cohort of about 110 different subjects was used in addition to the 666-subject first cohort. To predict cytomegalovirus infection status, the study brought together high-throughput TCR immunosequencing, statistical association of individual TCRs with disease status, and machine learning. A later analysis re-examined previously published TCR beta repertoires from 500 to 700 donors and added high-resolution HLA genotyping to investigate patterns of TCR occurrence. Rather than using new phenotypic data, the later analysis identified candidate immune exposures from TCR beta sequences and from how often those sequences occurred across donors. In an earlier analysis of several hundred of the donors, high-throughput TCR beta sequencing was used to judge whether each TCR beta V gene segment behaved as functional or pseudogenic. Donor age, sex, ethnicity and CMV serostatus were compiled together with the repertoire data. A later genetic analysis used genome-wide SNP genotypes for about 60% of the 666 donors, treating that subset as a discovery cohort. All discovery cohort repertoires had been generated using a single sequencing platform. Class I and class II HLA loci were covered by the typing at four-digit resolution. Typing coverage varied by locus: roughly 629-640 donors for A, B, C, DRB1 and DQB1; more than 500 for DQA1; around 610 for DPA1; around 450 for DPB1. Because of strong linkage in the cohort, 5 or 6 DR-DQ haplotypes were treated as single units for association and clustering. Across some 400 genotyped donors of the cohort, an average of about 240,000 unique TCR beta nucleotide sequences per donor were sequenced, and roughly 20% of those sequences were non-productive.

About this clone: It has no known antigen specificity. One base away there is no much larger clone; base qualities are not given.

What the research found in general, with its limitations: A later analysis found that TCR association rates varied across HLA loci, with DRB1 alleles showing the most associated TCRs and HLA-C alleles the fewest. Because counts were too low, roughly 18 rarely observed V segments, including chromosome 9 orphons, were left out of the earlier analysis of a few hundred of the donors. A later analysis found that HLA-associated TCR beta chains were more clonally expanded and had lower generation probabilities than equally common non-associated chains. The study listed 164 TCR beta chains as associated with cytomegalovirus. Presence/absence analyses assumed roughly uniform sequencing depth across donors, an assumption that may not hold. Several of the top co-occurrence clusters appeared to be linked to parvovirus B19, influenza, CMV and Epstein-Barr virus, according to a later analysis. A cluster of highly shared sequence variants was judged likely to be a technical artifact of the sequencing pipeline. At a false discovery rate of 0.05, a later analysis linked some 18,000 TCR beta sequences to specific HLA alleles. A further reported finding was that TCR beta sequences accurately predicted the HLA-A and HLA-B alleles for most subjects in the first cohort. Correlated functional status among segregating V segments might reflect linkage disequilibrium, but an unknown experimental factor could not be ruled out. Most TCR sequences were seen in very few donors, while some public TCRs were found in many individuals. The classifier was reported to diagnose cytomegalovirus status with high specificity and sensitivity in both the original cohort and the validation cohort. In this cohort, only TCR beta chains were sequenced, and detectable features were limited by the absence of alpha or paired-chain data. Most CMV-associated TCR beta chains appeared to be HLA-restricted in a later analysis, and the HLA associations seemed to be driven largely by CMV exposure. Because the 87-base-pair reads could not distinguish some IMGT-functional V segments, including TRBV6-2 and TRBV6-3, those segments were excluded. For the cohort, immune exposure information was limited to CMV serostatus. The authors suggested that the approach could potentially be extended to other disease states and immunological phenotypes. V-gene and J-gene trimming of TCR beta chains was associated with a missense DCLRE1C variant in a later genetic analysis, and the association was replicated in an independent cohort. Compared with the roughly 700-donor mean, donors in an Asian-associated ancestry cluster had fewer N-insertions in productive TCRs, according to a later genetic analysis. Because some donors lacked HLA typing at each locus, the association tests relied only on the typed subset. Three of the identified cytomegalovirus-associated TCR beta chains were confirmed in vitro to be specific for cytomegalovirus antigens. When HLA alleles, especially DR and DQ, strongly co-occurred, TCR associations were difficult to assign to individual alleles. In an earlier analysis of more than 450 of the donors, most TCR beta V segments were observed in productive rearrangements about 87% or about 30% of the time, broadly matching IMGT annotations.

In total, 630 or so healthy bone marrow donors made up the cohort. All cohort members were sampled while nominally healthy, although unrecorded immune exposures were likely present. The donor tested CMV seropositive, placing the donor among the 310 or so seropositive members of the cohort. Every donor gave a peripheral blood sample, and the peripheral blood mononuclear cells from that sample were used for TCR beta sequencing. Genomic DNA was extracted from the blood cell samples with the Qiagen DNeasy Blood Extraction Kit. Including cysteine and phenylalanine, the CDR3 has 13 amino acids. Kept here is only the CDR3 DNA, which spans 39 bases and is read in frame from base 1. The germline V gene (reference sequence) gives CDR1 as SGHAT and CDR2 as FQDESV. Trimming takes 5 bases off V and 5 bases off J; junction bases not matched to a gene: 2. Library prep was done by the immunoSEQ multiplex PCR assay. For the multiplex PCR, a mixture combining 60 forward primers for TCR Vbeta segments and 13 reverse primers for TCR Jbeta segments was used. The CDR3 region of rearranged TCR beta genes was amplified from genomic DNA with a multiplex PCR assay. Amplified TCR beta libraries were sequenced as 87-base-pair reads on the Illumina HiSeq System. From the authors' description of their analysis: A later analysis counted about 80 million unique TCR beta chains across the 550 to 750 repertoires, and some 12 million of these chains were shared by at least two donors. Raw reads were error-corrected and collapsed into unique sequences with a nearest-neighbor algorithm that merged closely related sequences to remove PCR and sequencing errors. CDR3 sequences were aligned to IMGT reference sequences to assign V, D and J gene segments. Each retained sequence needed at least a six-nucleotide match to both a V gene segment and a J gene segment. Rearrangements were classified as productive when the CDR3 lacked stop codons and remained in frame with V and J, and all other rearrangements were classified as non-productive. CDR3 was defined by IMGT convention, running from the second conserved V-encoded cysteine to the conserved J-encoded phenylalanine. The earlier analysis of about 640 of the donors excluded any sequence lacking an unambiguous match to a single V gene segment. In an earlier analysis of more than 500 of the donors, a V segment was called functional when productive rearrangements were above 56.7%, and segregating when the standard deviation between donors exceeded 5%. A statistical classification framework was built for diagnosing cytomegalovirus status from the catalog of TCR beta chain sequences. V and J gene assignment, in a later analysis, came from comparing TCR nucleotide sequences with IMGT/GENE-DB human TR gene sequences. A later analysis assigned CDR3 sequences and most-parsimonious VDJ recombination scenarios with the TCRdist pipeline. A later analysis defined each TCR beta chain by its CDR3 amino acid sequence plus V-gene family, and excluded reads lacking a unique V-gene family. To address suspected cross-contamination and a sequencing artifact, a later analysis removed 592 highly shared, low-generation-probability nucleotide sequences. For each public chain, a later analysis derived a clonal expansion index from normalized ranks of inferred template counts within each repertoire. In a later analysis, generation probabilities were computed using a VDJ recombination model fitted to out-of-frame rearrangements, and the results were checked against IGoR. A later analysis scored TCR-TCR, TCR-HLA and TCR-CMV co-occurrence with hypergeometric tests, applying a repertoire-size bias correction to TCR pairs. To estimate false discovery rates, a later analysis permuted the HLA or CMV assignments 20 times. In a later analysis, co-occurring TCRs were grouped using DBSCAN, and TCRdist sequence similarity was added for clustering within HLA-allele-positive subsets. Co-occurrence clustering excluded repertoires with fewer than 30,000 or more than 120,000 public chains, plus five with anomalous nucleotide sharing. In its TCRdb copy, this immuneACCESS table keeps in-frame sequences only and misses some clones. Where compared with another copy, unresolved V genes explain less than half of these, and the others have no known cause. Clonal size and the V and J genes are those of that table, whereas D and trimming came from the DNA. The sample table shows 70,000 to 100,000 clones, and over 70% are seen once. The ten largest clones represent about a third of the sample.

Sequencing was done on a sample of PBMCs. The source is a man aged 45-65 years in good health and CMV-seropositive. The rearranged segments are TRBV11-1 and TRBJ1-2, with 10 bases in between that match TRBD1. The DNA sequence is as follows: TGTGCCAGCAGCCCGGGACAGGGGTATGGCTACACCTTC. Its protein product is CASSPGQGYGYTF. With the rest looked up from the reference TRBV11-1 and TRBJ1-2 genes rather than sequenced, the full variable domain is EAEVAQSPRYKITEKSQAVAFWCDPISGHATLYWYRQILGQGPELLVQFQDESVVDDSQLPKDRFSAERLKGVDSTLKIQPAELGDSAMYLCASSPGQGYGYTFGSGTRLTVV.